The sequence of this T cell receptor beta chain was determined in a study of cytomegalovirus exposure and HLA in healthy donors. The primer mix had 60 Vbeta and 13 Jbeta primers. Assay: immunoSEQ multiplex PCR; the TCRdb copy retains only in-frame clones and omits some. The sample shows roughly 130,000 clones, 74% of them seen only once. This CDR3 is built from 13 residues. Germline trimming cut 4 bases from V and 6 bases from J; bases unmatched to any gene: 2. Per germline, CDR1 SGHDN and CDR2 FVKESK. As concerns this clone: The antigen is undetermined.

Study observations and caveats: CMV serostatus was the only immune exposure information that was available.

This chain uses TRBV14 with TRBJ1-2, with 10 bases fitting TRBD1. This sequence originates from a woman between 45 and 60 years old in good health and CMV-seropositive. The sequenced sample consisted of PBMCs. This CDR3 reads CASSLGTGDGYTF. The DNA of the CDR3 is TGTGCCAGCAGCCTAGGGACAGGGGATGGCTACACCTTC.